One sample yielded the 31 T cell receptor beta chains listed below, sequenced in a study of blood T cell repertoires in COVID-19. This table comes from immunoSEQ multiplex PCR, and its TCRdb copy is limited to in-frame clones, with some not included. Of approximately 250,000 clones in the sample, 88% were seen once. Specimen: PBMCs or T cells enriched from blood (not recorded which). Every receptor here comes from a woman aged 30 to 39 who had recovered from COVID-19.

The chain carries TRBV10-3 and TRBJ2-5; D unresolved. CDR1 is ENHRY, CDR2 SYGVKD, per germline. The CDR3 is 12 residues long. V lost 2 bases to trimming and J lost 5 bases, with 6 bases between them. The CDR3 DNA sequence: TGTGCCATCAGTGAGCCCAGGGAGACCCAGTACTTC. It codes for CAISEPRETQYF.

The genes are TRBV27 and TRBJ1-2; the D is unclear. V was pared by 2 bases and J by 5 bases, with 9 bases between. The V gene's germline CDR1 is MNHEY and CDR2 SMNVEV (reference sequence). The CDR3 consists of 13 residues. DNA for the CDR3: TGTGCCAGCAGTTTAGAGGGTAAATATGGCTACACCTTC. Translating gives CASSLEGKYGYTF.

This sequence joins TRBV27 and TRBJ1-2; tentatively, D is TRBD1 (5 bases). The CDR3 has 13 residues. Trimming took off 5 bases at V and 10 bases at J, with 17 bases between the two ends. The germline V gene has CDR1 MNHEY and CDR2 SMNVEV (reference sequence). The CDR3 coding sequence is TGTGCCAGCAGTCCGGACATGGATAAACACTACACCTTC. Translated: CASSPDMDKHYTF.

The gene calls are TRBV5-1 and TRBJ2-7; TRBD1 matches 7 bases. This CDR3 is built from 18 residues. Per the germline V gene, CDR1 is SGHRS and CDR2 is YFSETQ. The trim removed 4 bases at V and 0 bases at J, leaving 16 bases unmatched. CDR3 sequence (DNA): TGCGCCAGCAGCCTTACTCCGCCGGGCAGGGGGAGCTCCTACGAGCAGTACTTC. It is translated as CASSLTPPGRGSSYEQYF.

This chain uses TRBV5-1 with TRBJ1-6; no reliable D call. Germline V gene lookup returns CDR1 SGHRS and CDR2 YFSETQ. V lost 0 bases and J 0 bases, leaving 10 bases between the germline ends. This CDR3 has 17 amino acids. Here the CDR3 reads CASSLAGISSYNSPLHF. The CDR3 DNA sequence: TGCGCCAGCAGCTTGGCGGGTATCAGCTCCTATAATTCACCCCTCCACTTT.

J is TRBJ2-1 and V is TRBV15; 10 bases fit TRBD2. Germline V gives CDR1 LNHNV, CDR2 YYDKDF (reference sequence). CDR3 length: 16 amino acids. J was trimmed by 4 bases and V by 8 bases; bases with no gene match: 11. CDR3 coding DNA: TGTGCCACCGGGACTAGCGCGCTCATTTCATACAATGAGCAGTTCTTC. Its translation is CATGTSALISYNEQFF.

To note about this clone: One junction end does not reproduce the germline sequence, and a read error may be involved. This chain connects TRBV29-1 to TRBJ2-6; 7 bases align to TRBD1. The germline CDR1 and CDR2 sequences are SQVTM and ANQGSEA. CDR3 length: 15 amino acids. The CDR3 protein is CSVRDSHSGADVLTF. The CDR3 coding sequence is TGCAGCGTTCGGGACAGCCACTCTGGGGCCGACGTCCTGACTTTC.

The J gene is TRBJ2-7, the V gene TRBV19; TRBD1 aligns across 9 bases. The CDR3 sequence is 15 residues long. V gave up 8 bases and J gave up 2 bases; unmatched junction bases: 10. Germline V gene lookup returns CDR1 LNHDA and CDR2 SQIVND (reference sequence). The CDR3 sequence is CASGLPGQGPYEQYF. The CDR3 region has the DNA TGTGCCAGTGGCTTGCCGGGACAGGGACCCTACGAGCAGTACTTC.

The V call is TRBV9, the J call TRBJ2-2; 9 nucleotides agree with TRBD2. V shed 1 base, J shed 1 base, and the junction held 8 bases outside the gene matches. The CDR3 has 18 amino acids. Germline CDR1 is SGDLS and CDR2 is YYNGEE. The CDR3 loop reads CASSVKYSSGVNTGELFF. The CDR3 DNA reads TGTGCCAGCAGCGTAAAATATTCTAGCGGGGTGAACACCGGGGAGCTGTTTTTT.

The chain links TRBV27 to TRBJ1-3; D is ambiguous. Trimming removed 4 bases from V and 3 bases from J, with 10 bases in between. This CDR3 contains 14 residues. The V gene's germline CDR1 is MNHEY and CDR2 SMNVEV (reference sequence). CDR3 protein: CASSSGFGGNTIYF. Written as DNA, the CDR3 is TGTGCCAGCAGTTCGGGATTCGGTGGAAACACCATATATTTT.

This chain links TRBV19 with TRBJ2-7; maybe TRBD2 (6 bases). The CDR3 covers 13 residues. V was shortened by 5 bases and J by 2 bases, with 10 bases between the two germline ends. Germline CDR1 and CDR2: LNHDA and SQIVND (reference sequence). The CDR3 loop reads CASSWDLTYEQYF. The DNA of the CDR3 is TGTGCCAGTAGTTGGGACTTAACCTACGAGCAGTACTTC.

This clone was seen only once. The rearrangement joins TRBV18 to TRBJ2-1, with D maybe TRBD1 (6 bases). This CDR3 region has 17 residues. CDR1 and CDR2 (germline): KGHSH, LQKENI. Deletions cut 0 bases from V and 4 bases from J, with 16 bases between. The CDR3 is CASSPPGQTLAYNEQFF. CDR3 bases: TGTGCCAGCTCACCACCAGGACAGACCCTAGCTTACAATGAGCAGTTCTTC.

The chain couples TRBV15 to TRBJ1-2, with D maybe TRBD1 (5 bases). Trimming pared 1 base from V and 8 bases from J, leaving 14 bases between. The CDR3 covers 14 residues. Germline CDR1 and CDR2: LNHNV and YYDKDF (reference sequence). This CDR3 reads CATSRAGGAKGYTF. As DNA, the CDR3 is TGTGCCACCAGCAGAGCAGGTGGGGCGAAGGGCTACACCTTC.

The genes are TRBV21-1 and TRBJ2-1; the table's D call TRBD2 went unverified against the DNA. TRBV21-1 is an annotated pseudogene. This CDR3 spans 17 amino acids. The CDR3 is CASSPKGGTSGGNEQFF. The CDR3 region has the DNA TGTGCCAGCAGCCCAAAAGGGGGGACTAGCGGGGGTAATGAGCAGTTCTTC.

The chain combines TRBV5-1 with TRBJ2-3; TRBD1 matches 10 bases. In germline, CDR1 is SGHRS, CDR2 YFSETQ. The length of the CDR3 is 14 residues. The V and J ends lost 4 bases and 6 bases, in that order; junction bases with no gene match: 5. The CDR3 DNA is TGCGCCAGCAGCCAGGGACAGGGGTTTGATACGCAGTATTTT. Its protein product is CASSQGQGFDTQYF.

Concerning this clone itself: Other DNA sequences from this sample encode an identical CDR3 as well. V gene TRBV27 combines with J gene TRBJ2-3; 9 bases match TRBD1. The length of the CDR3 is 15 residues. From germline, CDR1 is MNHEY and CDR2 SMNVEV (reference sequence). Trimming removed 3 bases from V and 1 base from J; junction bases left unmatched: 2. DNA of the CDR3: TGTGCCAGCAGTTTTAGGGACAGGGGCACAGATACGCAGTATTTT. Its translation: CASSFRDRGTDTQYF.

The V and J genes are TRBV11-1 and TRBJ2-7; 9 nucleotides match TRBD2. Germline loops: CDR1 SGHAT, CDR2 FQDESV (reference sequence). This CDR3 contains 13 residues. Unmatched junction bases numbered 7, after V lost 7 bases and J lost 6 bases. The CDR3 spells CASNVAGVAEQYF. The CDR3 nucleotides read TGTGCCAGCAACGTAGCGGGAGTGGCCGAGCAGTACTTC.

V gene TRBV7-2 combines with J gene TRBJ1-1, with a possible D match to TRBD1 (5 bases). Germline-derived CDR1 and CDR2 are SGHTA and FQGNSA. Trimming cost V 1 base and J 0 bases, with 12 bases left between them. This CDR3 contains 16 residues. Written as DNA, the CDR3 is TGTGCCAGCAGCTTAGTGCAGGGCCTCATGAACACTGAAGCTTTCTTT. Its protein is CASSLVQGLMNTEAFF.

V is TRBV3-1 (or the pseudogene TRBV3-2) and J is TRBJ1-4; D remains unclear. V lost 2 bases and J 5 bases, leaving 12 bases between the germline ends. Per germline, CDR1 LGHDT and CDR2 YNNKEL (reference sequence). CDR3 length equals 15 residues. The CDR3 loop is CASSQTGIGNEKLFF. CDR3 DNA: TGTGCCAGCAGCCAAACCGGGATAGGAAATGAAAAACTGTTTTTT.

This sequence joins TRBV19 and TRBJ1-4; TRBD1 might be the D (6 bases). V lost 4 bases and J 6 bases, leaving 21 bases between the germline ends. The CDR3 runs to 17 residues. Germline V gene lookup returns CDR1 LNHDA and CDR2 SQIVND (reference sequence). DNA for the CDR3: TGTGCCAGTAGTACGGCCCCCTGGACAGAAGGTTATGAAAAACTGTTTTTT. Its translation is CASSTAPWTEGYEKLFF.

V is TRBV28 and J is TRBJ2-3; D ambiguous. V dropped 3 bases and J dropped 1 base, with 11 bases sitting between them. This CDR3 has 15 amino acids. The germline CDR1 and CDR2 sequences are MDHEN and SYDVKM. The CDR3 DNA sequence: TGTGCCAGCAGTTTTCTACCCGAAGGCACAGATACGCAGTATTTT. As protein: CASSFLPEGTDTQYF.

This clone was counted a single time. The CDR3 is CASSSGIYGYTF. The CDR3 DNA is TGTGCCAGCAGTTCAGGGATCTATGGCTACACCTTC. This chain uses TRBV28 with TRBJ1-2, with D tentatively TRBD1 (5 bases). Germline CDR1 MDHEN, CDR2 SYDVKM. The V end lost 4 bases, the J end lost 4 bases, and 7 bases lay between the germline ends. The CDR3 is 12 amino acids.

This clone was observed many times. J is TRBJ2-2 and V is TRBV30, with D possibly TRBD1 on 6 matching bases. Per the germline V gene, CDR1 is GTSNPN and CDR2 is SVGIG (reference sequence). With 1 base removed from V and 4 bases from J, the gap between germline ends came to 13 bases. The CDR3 is 15 amino acids. Written as DNA, the CDR3 is TGTGCCTGGAGTGCTGTCAGGGGTGCCACCGGGGAGCTGTTTTTT. This sequence encodes CAWSAVRGATGELFF. Variable domain in full (rest from reference TRBV30 and TRBJ2-2): SQTIHQWPATLVQPVGSPLSLECTVEGTSNPNLYWYRQAAGRGLQLLFYSVGIGQISSEVPQNLSASRPQDRQFILSSKKLLLSDSGFYLCAWSAVRGATGELFFGEGSRLTVL.

The chain combines TRBV5-1 with TRBJ2-7; D unclear. Germline CDR1 reads SGHRS; CDR2 reads YFSETQ. Trimming stripped 3 bases from V and 2 bases from J, with 12 bases between. The CDR3 spans 14 residues. CDR3 sequence: CASSSSLSPYEQYF. CDR3 coding DNA: TGCGCCAGCAGCTCGAGCCTAAGTCCCTACGAGCAGTACTTC.

The CDR3 nucleotides are TGTGCCAGCAGTTATGGACAGGGCTACGAGCAGTACTTC. It yields the protein CASSYGQGYEQYF. The chain carries TRBV12-3 or TRBV12-4 and TRBJ2-7; 8 bases are a match to TRBD1. V gave up 4 bases and J gave up 3 bases; unmatched junction bases: 2. The CDR3 sequence is 13 residues long.

The count of this clone is one. The chain links TRBV2 to TRBJ2-3; maybe TRBD1 (5 bases). In germline, CDR1 is SNHLY, CDR2 FYNNEI. Trimming stripped 7 bases from V and 2 bases from J, with 10 bases between. The CDR3 is 13 residues long. CDR3 in amino acids: CASKGHNTDTQYF. The CDR3 DNA sequence: TGTGCCAGCAAAGGACACAACACAGATACGCAGTATTTT.

V usage is TRBV19 and J usage is TRBJ1-5; D remains ambiguous. Trimming stripped 4 bases from V and 2 bases from J, with 6 bases between. In germline, CDR1 is LNHDA, CDR2 SQIVND (reference sequence). CDR3 length: 13 amino acids. CDR3 amino acids: CASSTRGNQPQHF. For the CDR3, the DNA is TGTGCCAGTAGTACCCGGGGCAATCAGCCCCAGCATTTT.

The chain couples TRBV6-2 or TRBV6-3 to TRBJ2-5; D is possibly TRBD1 (5 bases). The CDR3 has 14 residues. Trimming removed 0 bases at V and 4 bases at J, with 9 bases between. Germline CDR1 MNHEY, CDR2 SVGEGT. CDR3 DNA: TGTGCCAGCAGTTACTCGGGGCAGGGAGAGACCCAGTACTTC. It encodes CASSYSGQGETQYF.

J is TRBJ2-1 and V is TRBV25-1, with 10 bases aligning to TRBD2. Germline lookup yields CDR1 MGHDK and CDR2 SYGVNS. The J segment lost 8 bases and the V segment lost 2 bases, leaving 0 bases of the junction unmatched. CDR3 size: 13 residues. The CDR3 DNA reads as TGTGCCAGCAGTGAACTAGCGGGAGATGAGCAGTTCTTC. This gives the protein CASSELAGDEQFF.

The J gene is TRBJ2-1, the V gene TRBV15; 13 positions match TRBD2. The CDR3 runs to 19 residues. Germline loops: CDR1 LNHNV, CDR2 YYDKDF (reference sequence). Losses at the gene ends were 2 bases for V and 5 bases for J; bases not matched to a gene: 12. The DNA of the CDR3 is TGTGCCACCAGCAGATCCCGGACTAGCGGGAGATCTCGGGACAATGAGCAGTTCTTC. Amino acid sequence: CATSRSRTSGRSRDNEQFF.

V and J are TRBV18 and TRBJ2-7, with 7 bases that match TRBD2. This CDR3 region has 14 residues. Germline CDR1 and CDR2: KGHSH and LQKENI. Trimming removed 5 bases from V and 4 bases from J; junction bases left unmatched: 8. The CDR3 loop is CASSTLAGLYEQYF. The CDR3 DNA sequence: TGTGCCAGCTCAACCTTAGCGGGCCTATACGAGCAGTACTTC.